One and the same sample provided the 20 T cell receptor beta chains below, sequenced in a study of blood T cell repertoires in COVID-19. The data were produced by immunoSEQ multiplex PCR, yet TCRdb's version contains in-frame clones alone and is incomplete. The table includes over 200,000 clones, roughly nine tenths detected once. The sample comprised peripheral blood. Receptors originate from a man between 40 and 49 years old with active or convalescent COVID-19.

The V and J genes are TRBV2 and TRBJ2-5; 7 nucleotides match TRBD2. Germline V gene data show CDR1 as SNHLY and CDR2 as FYNNEI. The CDR3 length is 14 residues. Losses at the gene ends were 6 bases for V and 3 bases for J; bases not matched to a gene: 7. As DNA, the CDR3 is TGTGCCAGCAGCCTTACCCTAGCGGAAGAGACCCAGTACTTC. This codes for CASSLTLAEETQYF.

This rearrangement joins TRBV10-2 to TRBJ1-2; D is uncertain. V lost 3 bases and J lost 2, with 7 bases in between. The CDR3 has 13 amino acids. CDR1 is WSHSY and CDR2 is SAAADI in the germline V gene. Here the CDR3 reads CASSDQMNYGYTF. The CDR3 nucleotides read TGCGCCAGCAGTGACCAAATGAACTATGGCTACACCTTC.

The chain couples TRBV11-3 to TRBJ1-1; D perhaps matches TRBD1 (6 bases). The V gene lost 2 bases and the J gene lost 1 base, with 8 bases spanning the gap. This CDR3 is built from 14 residues. Germline V gives CDR1 SGHNT, CDR2 YENEEA. The CDR3 here is CASSLRGQNTEAFF. CDR3 in DNA: TGTGCCAGCAGCTTACGGGGACAGAACACTGAAGCTTTCTTT.

The CDR3 protein is CAWSTGTPPTEANVLTF. The DNA of the CDR3 is TGTGCCTGGAGTACCGGGACTCCTCCTACTGAGGCCAACGTCCTGACTTTC. The chain is built from TRBV30 and TRBJ2-6, with D perhaps matching TRBD2 (6 bases). The germline CDR1 and CDR2 sequences are GTSNPN and SVGIG (reference sequence). The V gene lost 2 bases and the J gene lost 6 bases, with 20 bases spanning the gap. The CDR3 is 17 amino acids.

The J gene is TRBJ2-7, the V gene TRBV11-1, with unresolved D. CDR3 size: 13 residues. Germline V gene sequence: CDR1 SGHAT, CDR2 FQDESV (reference sequence). Trimming took off 5 bases at V and 2 bases at J, with 10 bases between the two ends. The CDR3 here is CASSPHRTYEQYF. The CDR3 DNA reads TGTGCCAGCAGCCCCCACAGAACCTACGAGCAGTACTTC.

Note on this clone: Other DNA sequences in this sample translate to the same CDR3. The chain joins TRBV15 to TRBJ1-4, with 8 bases fitting TRBD1. The V and J ends lost 0 bases and 5 bases, in that order; junction bases with no gene match: 5. CDR3 length: 16 amino acids. Germline V gene lookup returns CDR1 LNHNV and CDR2 YYDKDF (reference sequence). The CDR3 reads CATSRDLGTGNEKLFF. CDR3 DNA: TGTGCCACCAGCAGAGATCTCGGGACAGGAAATGAAAAACTGTTTTTT.

The genes are TRBV27 and TRBJ1-5; tentatively, D is TRBD1 (5 bases). The V end was cut by 4 bases, the J end by 3 bases, with 7 bases between. Germline V gene data show CDR1 as MNHEY and CDR2 as SMNVEV (reference sequence). This CDR3 is 13 amino acids long. CDR3 sequence: CASSSGVNQPQHF. For the CDR3, the DNA is TGTGCCAGCAGTTCGGGGGTCAATCAGCCCCAGCATTTT.

This clone came up once. The rearrangement uses TRBV6-5 and TRBJ1-1, with D uncertain. Trimming cost V 2 bases and J 2 bases, with 9 bases left between them. The CDR3 sequence is 14 residues long. Looked up from germline, CDR1 is MNHEY and CDR2 is SVGAGI. The CDR3 protein is CASSYTRENTEAFF. CDR3 coding DNA: TGTGCCAGCAGTTACACTCGGGAAAACACTGAAGCTTTCTTT.

The chain uses TRBV13 and TRBJ1-5, with a possible D match to TRBD1 (6 bases). The ends were cut back, 2 bases at V and 2 bases at J, with 7 bases in the middle. There are 14 residues in the CDR3. In germline, CDR1 is PRHDT, CDR2 FYEKMQ (reference sequence). CDR3 residues: CASSLRTGNQPQHF. CDR3 nucleotides: TGTGCCAGCAGCTTAAGGACAGGCAATCAGCCCCAGCATTTT.

The rearrangement uses TRBV11-2 and TRBJ2-7; no reliable D call. V lost 1 base and J lost 4, with 2 bases in between. The CDR3 has 11 residues. Germline V gene lookup returns CDR1 SGHAT and CDR2 FQNNGV. The CDR3 loop reads CASSLAYEQYF. CDR3 coding DNA: TGTGCCAGCAGCTTAGCTTACGAGCAGTACTTC.

To note about this clone: The sample carries other DNA sequences with the same CDR3. The rearrangement links TRBV5-1 to TRBJ2-7, with TRBD2 identical over 8 bases. Germline values: CDR1 SGHRS, CDR2 YFSETQ. J was trimmed by 1 base and V by 3 bases; bases with no gene match: 3. The CDR3 loop spans 14 amino acids. The CDR3 is CASSSTSGSYEQYF. CDR3 DNA sequence: TGCGCCAGCAGCTCTACTAGCGGTTCCTACGAGCAGTACTTC.

This chain uses TRBV7-3 with TRBJ1-5; D not certain. The CDR3 runs 13 residues. V lost 2 bases and J 6 bases, leaving 8 bases between the germline ends. Germline loops: CDR1 SGHTA, CDR2 FQGTGA. The CDR3 region is CASSLGAGQPQHF. The DNA for the CDR3 is TGTGCCAGCAGCTTAGGCGCGGGTCAGCCCCAGCATTTT.

The CDR3 protein is CASSFFPTSTDTQYF. In nucleotides, the CDR3 is TGTGCCAGCAGCTTCTTCCCCACTAGCACAGATACGCAGTATTTT. The rearrangement uses TRBV6-5 and TRBJ2-3, with D unresolved. This CDR3 is built from 15 residues. Germline CDR1 is MNHEY and CDR2 is SVGAGI. The ends were cut back, 6 bases at V and 0 bases at J, with 13 bases in the middle.

This clone was observed a single time. This chain connects TRBV5-1 to TRBJ2-7, with 7 bases matching TRBD2. V was clipped by 0 bases and J by 1 base; unmatched bases: 7. This CDR3 spans 16 amino acids. The germline V gene has CDR1 SGHRS and CDR2 YFSETQ. Here the CDR3 reads CASSLGPQRGSYEQYF. CDR3 sequence (DNA): TGCGCCAGCAGCTTGGGTCCCCAGCGGGGTTCCTACGAGCAGTACTTC.

The J gene is TRBJ1-5, the V gene TRBV27; 7 bases map to TRBD1. The CDR3 runs to 16 residues. V lost 6 bases and J lost 0; bases outside the gene matches: 8. CDR1 MNHEY and CDR2 SMNVEV come from the germline V gene (reference sequence). The CDR3 sequence is CASRPRTGDSNQPQHF. The CDR3 DNA is TGTGCCAGCAGACCCCGGACAGGAGATAGCAATCAGCCCCAGCATTTT.

The chain joins TRBV24-1 to TRBJ1-5, with unresolved D. V lost 5 bases, J lost 1 base, and 8 bases lay in between. The V gene's germline CDR1 is KGHDR and CDR2 SFDVKD. CDR3 length: 14 residues. The CDR3 region is CATSAFGSNQPQHF. In nucleotides, the CDR3 is TGTGCCACCAGTGCCTTCGGGAGCAATCAGCCCCAGCATTTT.

This chain uses TRBV2 with TRBJ2-3; D is ambiguous. Trimming shortened V by 5 bases and J by 9 bases, and 6 bases separated the two germline ends. The CDR3 has 10 amino acids. Germline V gene data show CDR1 as SNHLY and CDR2 as FYNNEI. The CDR3 reads CASSLETQYF. The CDR3 bases are TGTGCCAGCAGTTTAGAAACGCAGTATTTT.

J is TRBJ1-5 and V is TRBV28, with 8 bases identical to TRBD1. The CDR3 is 16 amino acids. Germline trimming cut 3 bases from V and 0 bases from J; bases unmatched to any gene: 4. Germline V CDR1 and CDR2: MDHEN, SYDVKM. CDR3 loop: CASSFPRGRSNQPQHF. DNA for the CDR3: TGTGCCAGCAGTTTCCCCAGGGGGCGTAGCAATCAGCCCCAGCATTTT.

The genes are TRBV28 and TRBJ2-1; TRBD2 matches 9 bases. J was trimmed by 8 bases and V by 1 base; bases with no gene match: 6. This CDR3 comprises 15 residues. Germline V CDR1 and CDR2: MDHEN, SYDVKM. The CDR3 bases are TGTGCCAGCAGTTTATACGCGGGAGGGCCCTATGAGCAGTTCTTC. It translates to CASSLYAGGPYEQFF.

The chain recombines TRBV4-1 with TRBJ2-5; TRBD2 agrees at 9 bases. CDR1 is MGHRA, CDR2 YSYEKL, per germline. V lost 4 bases to trimming and J lost 0 bases; unmatched junction nucleotides: 3. The CDR3 has 15 amino acids. The CDR3 bases are TGCGCCAGCAGCCCCGCGGGAGGGTACCAAGAGACCCAGTACTTC. As protein: CASSPAGGYQETQYF.